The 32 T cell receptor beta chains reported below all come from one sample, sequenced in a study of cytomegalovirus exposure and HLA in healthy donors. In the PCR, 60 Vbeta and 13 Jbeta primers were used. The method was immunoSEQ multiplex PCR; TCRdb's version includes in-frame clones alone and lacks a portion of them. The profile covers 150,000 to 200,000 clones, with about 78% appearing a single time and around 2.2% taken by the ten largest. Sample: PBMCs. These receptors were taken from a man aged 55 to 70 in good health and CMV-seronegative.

Written as DNA, the CDR3 is TGCGCCAGCAGCTTGACAGGGGGGAGCTCCTACGAGCAGTACTTC. Translating it yields CASSLTGGSSYEQYF. The rearrangement links TRBV5-1 to TRBJ2-7; 8 nucleotides agree with TRBD1. Germline V gives CDR1 SGHRS, CDR2 YFSETQ. The CDR3 sequence is 15 residues long. Trimming cost V 1 base and J 0 bases; bases outside gene matches: 3.

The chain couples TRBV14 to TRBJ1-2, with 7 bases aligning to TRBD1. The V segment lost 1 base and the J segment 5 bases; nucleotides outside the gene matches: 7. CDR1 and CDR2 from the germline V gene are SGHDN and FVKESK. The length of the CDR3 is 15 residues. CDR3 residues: CASSQVGQPIYGYTF. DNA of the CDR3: TGTGCCAGCAGCCAAGTGGGACAGCCGATATATGGCTACACCTTC.

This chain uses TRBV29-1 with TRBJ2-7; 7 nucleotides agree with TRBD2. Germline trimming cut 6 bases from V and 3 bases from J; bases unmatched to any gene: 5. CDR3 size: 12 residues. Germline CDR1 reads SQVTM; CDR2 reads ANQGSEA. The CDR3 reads CSVGREGYEQYF. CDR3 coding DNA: TGCAGCGTGGGGAGGGAAGGCTACGAGCAGTACTTC.

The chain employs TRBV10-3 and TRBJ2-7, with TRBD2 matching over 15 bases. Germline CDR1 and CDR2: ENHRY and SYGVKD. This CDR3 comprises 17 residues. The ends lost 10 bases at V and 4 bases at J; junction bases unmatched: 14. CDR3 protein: CATSDLGTSGRKYEQYF. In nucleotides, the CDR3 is TGTGCCACCTCCGATCTGGGGACTAGCGGGAGGAAGTACGAGCAGTACTTC.

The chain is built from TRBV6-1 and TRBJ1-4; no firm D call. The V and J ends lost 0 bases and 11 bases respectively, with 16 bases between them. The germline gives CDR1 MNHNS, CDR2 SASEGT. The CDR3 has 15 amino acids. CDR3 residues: CASSEARVRLGKLFF. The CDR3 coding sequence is TGTGCCAGCAGTGAAGCGAGGGTGCGGTTGGGGAAACTGTTTTTT.

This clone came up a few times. The CDR3 protein is CASSLSGGADNEQFF. In DNA, the CDR3 is TGTGCCAGCAGCCTTAGCGGGGGGGCGGACAATGAGCAGTTCTTC. This chain connects TRBV5-4 to TRBJ2-1, with 11 bases matching TRBD2. Germline CDR1 is SGHNT and CDR2 is YYREEE (reference sequence). The CDR3 sequence is 15 residues long. Trimming took 4 bases from V and 5 from J; bases not matched to a gene: 5.

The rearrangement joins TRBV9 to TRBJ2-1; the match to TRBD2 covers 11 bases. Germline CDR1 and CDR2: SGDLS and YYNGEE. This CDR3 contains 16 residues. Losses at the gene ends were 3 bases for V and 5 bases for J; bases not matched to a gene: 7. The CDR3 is CASSDHLAGGDNEQFF. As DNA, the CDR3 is TGTGCCAGCAGCGACCACCTAGCGGGGGGCGACAATGAGCAGTTCTTC.

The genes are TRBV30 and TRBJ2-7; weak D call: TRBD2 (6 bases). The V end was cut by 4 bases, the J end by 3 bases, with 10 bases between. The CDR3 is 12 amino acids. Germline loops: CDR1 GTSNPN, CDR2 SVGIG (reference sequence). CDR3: CAWTADYYEQYF. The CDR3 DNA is TGTGCCTGGACAGCGGACTACTACGAGCAGTACTTC.

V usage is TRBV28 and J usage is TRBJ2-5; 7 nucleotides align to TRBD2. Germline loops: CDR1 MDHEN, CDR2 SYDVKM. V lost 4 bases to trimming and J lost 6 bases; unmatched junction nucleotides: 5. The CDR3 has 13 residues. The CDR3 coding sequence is TGTGCCAGCAGTTGGGGGGGTAGGAAGACCCAGTACTTC. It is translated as CASSWGGRKTQYF.

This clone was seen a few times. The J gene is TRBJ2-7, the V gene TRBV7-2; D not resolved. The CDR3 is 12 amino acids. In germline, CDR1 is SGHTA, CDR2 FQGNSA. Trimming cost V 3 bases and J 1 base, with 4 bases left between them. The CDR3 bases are TGTGCCAGCAGCTTCGGGTCCTACGAGCAGTACTTC. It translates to CASSFGSYEQYF.

As DNA, the CDR3 is TGTGCCTGGAACAATGGCTCCGGTGCATTGGGACAGGGTGTTTCAGATACGCAGTATTTT. Translation gives CAWNNGSGALGQGVSDTQYF. The chain has TRBV30 and TRBJ2-3; 9 nucleotides line up with TRBD1. Germline lookup yields CDR1 GTSNPN and CDR2 SVGIG (reference sequence). This CDR3 region has 20 residues. Trimming cost V 4 bases and J 4 bases; bases outside gene matches: 24. Complete variable domain (other parts from reference TRBV30 and TRBJ2-3): SQTIHQWPATLVQPVGSPLSLECTVEGTSNPNLYWYRQAAGRGLQLLFYSVGIGQISSEVPQNLSASRPQDRQFILSSKKLLLSDSGFYLCAWNNGSGALGQGVSDTQYFGPGTRLTVL.

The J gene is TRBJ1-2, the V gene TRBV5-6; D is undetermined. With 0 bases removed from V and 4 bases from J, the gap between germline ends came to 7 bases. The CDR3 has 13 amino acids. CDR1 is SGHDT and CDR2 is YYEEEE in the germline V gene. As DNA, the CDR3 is TGTGCCAGCAGCTTGGGGCACCTCTATGGCTACACCTTC. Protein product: CASSLGHLYGYTF.

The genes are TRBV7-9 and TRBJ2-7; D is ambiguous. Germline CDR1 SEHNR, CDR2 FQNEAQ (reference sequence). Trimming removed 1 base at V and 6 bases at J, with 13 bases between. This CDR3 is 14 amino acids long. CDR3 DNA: TGTGCCAGCAGCTTAGGACCCCTCAGAGGCGAGCAGTACTTC. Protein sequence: CASSLGPLRGEQYF.

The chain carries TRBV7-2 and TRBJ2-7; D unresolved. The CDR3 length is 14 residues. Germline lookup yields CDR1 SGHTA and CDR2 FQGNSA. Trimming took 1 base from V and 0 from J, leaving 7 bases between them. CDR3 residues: CASSLDYYSYEQYF. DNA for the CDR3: TGTGCCAGCAGCTTAGACTACTACTCCTACGAGCAGTACTTC.

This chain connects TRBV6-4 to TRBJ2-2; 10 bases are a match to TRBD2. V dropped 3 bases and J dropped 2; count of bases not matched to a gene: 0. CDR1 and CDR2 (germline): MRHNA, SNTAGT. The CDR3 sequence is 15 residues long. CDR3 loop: CASSELAGNTGELFF. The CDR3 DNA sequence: TGTGCCAGCAGTGAACTAGCGGGAAACACCGGGGAGCTGTTTTTT.

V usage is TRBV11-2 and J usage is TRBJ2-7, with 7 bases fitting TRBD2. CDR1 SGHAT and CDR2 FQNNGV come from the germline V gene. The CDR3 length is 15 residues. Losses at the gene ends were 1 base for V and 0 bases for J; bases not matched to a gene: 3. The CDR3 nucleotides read TGTGCCAGCAGCTTAGTCAGCGGGAACTCCTACGAGCAGTACTTC. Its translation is CASSLVSGNSYEQYF.

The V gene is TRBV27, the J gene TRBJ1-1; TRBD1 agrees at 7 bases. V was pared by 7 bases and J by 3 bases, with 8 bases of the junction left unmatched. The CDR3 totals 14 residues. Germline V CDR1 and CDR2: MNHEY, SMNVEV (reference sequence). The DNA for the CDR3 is TGTGCCAGCATTGATCAGGGGGGCTACACTGAAGCTTTCTTT. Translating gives CASIDQGGYTEAFF.

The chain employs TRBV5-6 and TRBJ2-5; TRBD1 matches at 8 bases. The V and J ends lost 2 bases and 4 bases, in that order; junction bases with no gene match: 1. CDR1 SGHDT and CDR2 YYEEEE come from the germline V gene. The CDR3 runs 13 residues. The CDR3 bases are TGTGCCAGCAGCTTTCAGGGGGCAGAGACCCAGTACTTC. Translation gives CASSFQGAETQYF.

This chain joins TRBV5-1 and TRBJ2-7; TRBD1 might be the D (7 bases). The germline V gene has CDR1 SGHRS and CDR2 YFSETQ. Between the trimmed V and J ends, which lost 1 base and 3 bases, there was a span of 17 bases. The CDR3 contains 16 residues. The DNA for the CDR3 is TGCGCCAGCAGCTTGTCCCCCCGACAGGGACTCTACGAGCAGTACTTC. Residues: CASSLSPRQGLYEQYF. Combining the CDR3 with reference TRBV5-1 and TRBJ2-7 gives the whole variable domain KAGVTQTPRYLIKTRGQQVTLSCSPISGHRSVSWYQQTPGQGLQFLFEYFSETQRNKGNFPGRFSGRQFSNSRSEMNVSTLELGDSALYLCASSLSPRQGLYEQYFGPGTRLTVT.

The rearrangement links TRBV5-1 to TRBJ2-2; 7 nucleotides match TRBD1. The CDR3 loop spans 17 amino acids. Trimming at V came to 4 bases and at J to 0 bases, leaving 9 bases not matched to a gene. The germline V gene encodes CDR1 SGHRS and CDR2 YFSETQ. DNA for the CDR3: TGCGCCAGCAGCCCGAGGGGGCGTGGGTCGAACACCGGGGAGCTGTTTTTT. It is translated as CASSPRGRGSNTGELFF.

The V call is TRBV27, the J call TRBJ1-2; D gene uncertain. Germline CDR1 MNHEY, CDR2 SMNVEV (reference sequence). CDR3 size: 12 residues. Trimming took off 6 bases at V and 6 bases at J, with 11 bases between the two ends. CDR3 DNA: TGTGCCAGCAGCCAAGGAGGCAATGGCTACACCTTC. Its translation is CASSQGGNGYTF.

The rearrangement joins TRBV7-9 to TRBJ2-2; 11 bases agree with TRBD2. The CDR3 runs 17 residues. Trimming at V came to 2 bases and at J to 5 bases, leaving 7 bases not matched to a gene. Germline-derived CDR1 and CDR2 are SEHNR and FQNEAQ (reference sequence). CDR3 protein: CASSLRTSGSRTGELFF. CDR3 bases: TGTGCCAGCAGCTTAAGAACTAGCGGGAGTCGTACCGGGGAGCTGTTTTTT.

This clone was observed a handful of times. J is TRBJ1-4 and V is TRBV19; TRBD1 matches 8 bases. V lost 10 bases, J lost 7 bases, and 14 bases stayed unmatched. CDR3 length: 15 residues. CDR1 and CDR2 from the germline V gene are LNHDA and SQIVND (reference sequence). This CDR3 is CATTRPTGDAEKLFF. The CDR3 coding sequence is TGTGCCACTACACGGCCGACAGGGGATGCTGAAAAACTGTTTTTT.

The CDR3 is CSVNDRTSTDTQYF. The DNA for the CDR3 is TGCAGCGTCAACGACAGGACTAGCACAGATACGCAGTATTTT. The gene calls are TRBV29-1 and TRBJ2-3, with a tentative D call TRBD1 (6 bases). CDR3 length equals 14 residues. The ends were cut back, 6 bases at V and 0 bases at J, with 13 bases in the middle. Per the germline V gene, CDR1 is SQVTM and CDR2 is ANQGSEA.

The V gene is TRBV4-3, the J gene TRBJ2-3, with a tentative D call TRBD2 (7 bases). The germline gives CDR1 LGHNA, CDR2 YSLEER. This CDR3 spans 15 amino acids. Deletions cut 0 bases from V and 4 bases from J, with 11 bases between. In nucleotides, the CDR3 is TGCGCCAGCAGCCAAGATGCGGGGGCCGCAGATACGCAGTATTTT. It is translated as CASSQDAGAADTQYF.

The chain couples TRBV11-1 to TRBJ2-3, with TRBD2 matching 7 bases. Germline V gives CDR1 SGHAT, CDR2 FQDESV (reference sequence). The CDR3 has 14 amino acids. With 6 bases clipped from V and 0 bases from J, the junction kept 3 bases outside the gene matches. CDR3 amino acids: CASSQAGSTDTQYF. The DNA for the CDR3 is TGTGCCAGCAGTCAAGCGGGGAGCACAGATACGCAGTATTTT.

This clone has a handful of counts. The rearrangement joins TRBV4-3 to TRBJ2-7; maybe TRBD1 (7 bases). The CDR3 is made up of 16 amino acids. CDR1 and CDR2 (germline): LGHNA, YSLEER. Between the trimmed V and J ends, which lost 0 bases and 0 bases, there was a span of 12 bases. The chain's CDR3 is CASSQDRGTVSYEQYF. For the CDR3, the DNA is TGCGCCAGCAGCCAAGATCGCGGGACAGTCTCCTACGAGCAGTACTTC.

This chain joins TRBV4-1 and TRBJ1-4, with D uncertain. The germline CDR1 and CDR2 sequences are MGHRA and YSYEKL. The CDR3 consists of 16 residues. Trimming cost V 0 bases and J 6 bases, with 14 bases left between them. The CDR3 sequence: CASSQDEASRDEKLFF. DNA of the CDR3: TGCGCCAGCAGCCAAGATGAGGCCTCGAGAGATGAAAAACTGTTTTTT.

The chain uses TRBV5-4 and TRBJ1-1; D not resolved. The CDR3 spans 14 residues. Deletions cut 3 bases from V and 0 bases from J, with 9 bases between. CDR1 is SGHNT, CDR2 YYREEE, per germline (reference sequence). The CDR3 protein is CASSYRTVNTEAFF. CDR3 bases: TGTGCCAGCAGCTACCGAACTGTGAACACTGAAGCTTTCTTT.

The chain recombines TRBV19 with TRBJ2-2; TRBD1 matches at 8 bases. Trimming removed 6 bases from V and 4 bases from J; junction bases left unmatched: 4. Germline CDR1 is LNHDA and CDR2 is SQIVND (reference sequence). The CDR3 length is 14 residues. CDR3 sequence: CASRDRGGTGELFF. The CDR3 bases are TGTGCCAGTAGAGACAGGGGCGGCACCGGGGAGCTGTTTTTT.

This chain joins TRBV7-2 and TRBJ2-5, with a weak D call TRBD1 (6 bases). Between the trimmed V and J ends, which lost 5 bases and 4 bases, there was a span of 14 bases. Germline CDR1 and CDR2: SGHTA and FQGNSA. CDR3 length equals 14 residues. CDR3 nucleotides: TGTGCCAGCAGCCCCTCTAGGGGGAGAGAGACCCAGTACTTC. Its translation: CASSPSRGRETQYF.

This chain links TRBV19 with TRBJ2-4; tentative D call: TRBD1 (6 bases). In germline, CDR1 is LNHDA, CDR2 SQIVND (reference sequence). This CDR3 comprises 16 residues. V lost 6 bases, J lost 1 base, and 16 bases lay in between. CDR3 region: CASSPLAQGAKNIQYF. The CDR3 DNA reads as TGTGCCAGTAGCCCTCTCGCCCAGGGGGCCAAAAACATTCAGTACTTC.